The next 29 T cell receptor beta chains were all read from a single sample in a study of OX40 agonist ivuxolimab in advanced cancers. The table came from immunoSEQ multiplex PCR; TCRdb's copy has only in-frame clones and leaves some out. This sample has approximately 98,000 clones, with around 90% found just once. The source was CD4+ or CD8+ T cells sorted from blood, collected in a trial of the OX40 agonist ivuxolimab. All receptors derive from an adult with an advanced solid tumor such as melanoma, head and neck, liver or kidney cancer.

The genes are TRBV5-4 and TRBJ2-7; D possibly corresponds to TRBD2 (5 bases). The germline V and J ends were trimmed by 4 bases and 0 bases, with 14 bases remaining between them. This CDR3 comprises 15 residues. CDR1 and CDR2 from the germline V gene are SGHNT and YYREEE (reference sequence). CDR3 sequence: CASSPGPGVSYEQYF. In nucleotides, the CDR3 is TGTGCCAGCAGCCCTGGCCCCGGGGTCTCCTACGAGCAGTACTTC.

This clone was counted once. The CDR3 nucleotides read TGTGCCTGGAGCTCTGGGGCCAACGTCCTGACTTTC. Amino acid sequence: CAWSSGANVLTF. The J gene is TRBJ2-6, the V gene TRBV30, with D uncertain. The CDR3 consists of 12 residues. The V gene's germline CDR1 is GTSNPN and CDR2 SVGIG (reference sequence). The ends were cut back, 3 bases at V and 0 bases at J, with 0 bases in the middle.

The chain recombines TRBV11-3 with TRBJ2-6; D is ambiguous. Per the germline V gene, CDR1 is SGHNT and CDR2 is YENEEA. Trimming left V 5 bases short and J 0 bases short, with 11 bases between. There are 16 residues in the CDR3. The CDR3 DNA sequence: TGTGCCAGCAGCCCTCCACTGGGCTCTGGGGCCAACGTCCTGACTTTC. Translation gives CASSPPLGSGANVLTF.

V and J are TRBV9 and TRBJ1-4; possibly TRBD1 for D (6 bases). The germline V and J ends were trimmed by 4 bases and 8 bases, with 21 bases remaining between them. Germline loops: CDR1 SGDLS, CDR2 YYNGEE. This CDR3 comprises 16 residues. The CDR3 is CASSQSSGGVGEKLFF. The CDR3 coding sequence is TGTGCCAGCAGCCAATCTTCCGGGGGCGTGGGGGAAAAACTGTTTTTT.

The CDR3 reads CASMAAFYQPQHF. Here the CDR3 DNA reads TGTGCCAGCATGGCAGCTTTTTATCAGCCCCAGCATTTT. The V gene is TRBV28, the J gene TRBJ1-5; D not resolved. The CDR3 totals 13 residues. Germline V lookup: CDR1 MDHEN, CDR2 SYDVKM. V was trimmed by 7 bases and J by 5 bases, leaving 12 bases between them.

This sequence joins TRBV9 and TRBJ2-4; weak D call: TRBD1 (5 bases). The CDR3 consists of 15 residues. Trimming removed 4 bases from V and 8 bases from J, with 19 bases in between. Germline V CDR1 and CDR2: SGDLS, YYNGEE. The CDR3 loop reads CASSPVGRGWDIQYF. The CDR3 DNA reads TGTGCCAGCAGCCCGGTGGGGCGCGGTTGGGACATTCAGTACTTC. Full variable domain (outside the CDR3, taken from reference TRBV9 and TRBJ2-4): DSGVTQTPKHLITATGQRVTLRCSPRSGDLSVYWYQQSLDQGLQFLIQYYNGEERAKGNILERFSAQQFPDLHSELNLSSLELGDSALYFCASSPVGRGWDIQYFGAGTRLSVL.

V gene TRBV4-1 combines with J gene TRBJ1-6; 7 bases match TRBD1. The CDR3 sequence is 16 residues long. Germline V gene lookup returns CDR1 MGHRA and CDR2 YSYEKL. The junction had 14 bases not matched to a gene; V was cut back by 0 bases and J by 15 bases. CDR3 sequence reads: CASSQEAGGTVVGLHF. As DNA, the CDR3 is TGCGCCAGCAGCCAAGAGGCAGGGGGGACAGTCGTAGGCCTCCACTTT.

V and J are TRBV5-1 and TRBJ1-2; D gene unclear. V was cut by 0 bases and J by 3 bases, with 15 bases left in between. The CDR3 spans 16 residues. Germline CDR1 SGHRS, CDR2 YFSETQ. The CDR3 reads CASSLVGRREDYGYTF. As DNA, the CDR3 is TGCGCCAGCAGCTTGGTAGGTCGGCGGGAAGACTATGGCTACACCTTC.

V is TRBV6-6 and J is TRBJ1-2, with D unclear. The CDR3 length is 15 residues. Germline V gene sequence: CDR1 MNHNY, CDR2 SVGAGI (reference sequence). The ends were cut back, 0 bases at V and 0 bases at J, with 8 bases in the middle. CDR3 protein: CASSYSWSANYGYTF. DNA for the CDR3: TGTGCCAGCAGTTACTCGTGGTCTGCTAACTATGGCTACACCTTC.

The CDR3 bases are TGTGCCAGCAGAGGACTAGCGGGAGCGGCCGGGGAGCTGTTTTTT. It yields the protein CASRGLAGAAGELFF. The chain couples TRBV6-5 to TRBJ2-2; 13 bases align to TRBD2. V gave up 6 bases and J gave up 6 bases; unmatched junction bases: 4. The CDR3 covers 15 residues. Looked up from germline, CDR1 is MNHEY and CDR2 is SVGAGI.

This chain joins TRBV11-1 and TRBJ2-3; 8 bases agree with TRBD2. Trimming removed 8 bases from V and 2 bases from J; junction bases left unmatched: 9. Germline V gene sequence: CDR1 SGHAT, CDR2 FQDESV (reference sequence). This CDR3 spans 15 amino acids. The CDR3: CASSPGGGLTDTQYF. The CDR3, as DNA: TGTGCCAGCTCACCGGGCGGGGGGCTCACAGATACGCAGTATTTT.

This chain connects TRBV5-6 to TRBJ2-7, with a weak D call TRBD2 (5 bases). The germline CDR1 and CDR2 sequences are SGHDT and YYEEEE. This CDR3 spans 12 amino acids. Between the trimmed V and J ends, which lost 2 bases and 4 bases, there was a span of 7 bases. The CDR3 loop is CASSFPGYEQYF. CDR3 coding DNA: TGTGCCAGCAGCTTTCCGGGGTACGAGCAGTACTTC.

This clone has more than one count but fewer than ten. The J gene is TRBJ2-7, the V gene TRBV30; D is perhaps TRBD2 (6 bases). This CDR3 has 14 amino acids. From germline, CDR1 is GTSNPN and CDR2 SVGIG (reference sequence). The V gene lost 5 bases and the J gene lost 2 bases, with 16 bases spanning the gap. CDR3 protein: CAWGRGTVTYEQYF. CDR3 nucleotide sequence: TGTGCCTGGGGCCGGGGGACGGTAACCTACGAGCAGTACTTC.

The chain recombines TRBV6-1 with TRBJ2-1; 14 bases align to TRBD2. The CDR3 runs 15 residues. With V trimmed by 6 bases and J by 5 bases, 3 bases remained unmatched. The germline V gene encodes CDR1 MNHNS and CDR2 SASEGT. CDR3 DNA sequence: TGTGCCAGCAGGGGACTAGCGGGAGCGAACAATGAGCAGTTCTTC. It yields the protein CASRGLAGANNEQFF.

The genes are TRBV12-5 and TRBJ2-6, with D unclear. Trimming took off 4 bases at V and 0 bases at J, with 1 base between the two ends. Germline-derived CDR1 and CDR2 are LGHNT and FRNRAP. CDR3 length equals 13 residues. CDR3 sequence reads: CASGSSGANVLTF. In nucleotides, the CDR3 is TGTGCTAGTGGTTCCTCTGGGGCCAACGTCCTGACTTTC. Full variable domain (missing parts from reference TRBV12-5 and TRBJ2-6): DARVTQTPRHKVTEMGQEVTMRCQPILGHNTVFWYRQTMMQGLELLAYFRNRAPLDDSGMPKDRFSAEMPDATLATLKIQPSEPRDSAVYFCASGSSGANVLTFGAGSRLTVL.

This chain connects TRBV9 to TRBJ1-1; possibly TRBD1 for D (6 bases). The V end lost 2 bases, the J end lost 1 base, and 9 bases lay between the germline ends. The CDR3 totals 14 residues. The germline V gene encodes CDR1 SGDLS and CDR2 YYNGEE. CDR3 loop: CASSVGQTNTEAFF. The CDR3 coding sequence is TGTGCCAGCAGCGTCGGACAGACGAACACTGAAGCTTTCTTT. The variable domain in full, with the rest retrieved from reference TRBV9 and TRBJ1-1, is DSGVTQTPKHLITATGQRVTLRCSPRSGDLSVYWYQQSLDQGLQFLIQYYNGEERAKGNILERFSAQQFPDLHSELNLSSLELGDSALYFCASSVGQTNTEAFFGQGTRLTVV.

The chain links TRBV4-1 to TRBJ1-1; unclear D gene. V was clipped by 2 bases and J by 1 base, with 11 bases between them. In germline, CDR1 is MGHRA, CDR2 YSYEKL. The CDR3 totals 15 residues. The CDR3 DNA follows: TGCGCCAGCAGCCAACCCTCTCCACCGAACACTGAAGCTTTCTTT. Its protein product is CASSQPSPPNTEAFF.

This clone was found a few times. The genes are TRBV11-3 and TRBJ2-5; D is uncertain. Germline CDR1 is SGHNT and CDR2 is YENEEA. V was clipped by 3 bases and J by 5 bases, with 13 bases between them. This CDR3 contains 14 residues. CDR3 residues: CASSFFQLGETQYF. The CDR3, as DNA: TGTGCCAGCAGCTTCTTTCAATTAGGCGAGACCCAGTACTTC.

This clone was counted a few times. The rearrangement links TRBV6-1 to TRBJ1-5; D is possibly TRBD1 (5 bases). Germline V gives CDR1 MNHNS, CDR2 SASEGT. This CDR3 region has 16 residues. The V end lost 3 bases, the J end lost 6 bases, and 18 bases lay between the germline ends. CDR3: CASSDIGGTKFQPQHF. CDR3 nucleotide sequence: TGTGCCAGCAGTGATATTGGGGGGACGAAATTTCAGCCCCAGCATTTT.

The chain joins TRBV11-3 to TRBJ2-3, with D possibly matching TRBD1 (5 bases). CDR1 SGHNT and CDR2 YENEEA come from the germline V gene. V was shortened by 8 bases and J by 4 bases, with 16 bases between the two germline ends. CDR3 length equals 14 residues. CDR3 sequence (DNA): TGTGCCAGCGCCCTTAATGGGGCGGCAGATACGCAGTATTTT. It is translated as CASALNGAADTQYF.

The V call is TRBV6-6, the J call TRBJ2-5; no reliable D call. The CDR3 loop spans 13 amino acids. The V end lost 0 bases, the J end lost 4 bases, and 6 bases lay between the germline ends. In germline, CDR1 is MNHNY, CDR2 SVGAGI (reference sequence). CDR3 region: CASSYSYSETQYF. CDR3 coding DNA: TGTGCCAGCAGTTACTCGTATTCAGAGACCCAGTACTTC.

The chain is built from TRBV2 and TRBJ2-3, with 7 bases lining up with TRBD2. CDR1 is SNHLY and CDR2 is FYNNEI in the germline V gene. V was pared by 10 bases and J by 8 bases, with 9 bases of the junction left unmatched. The CDR3 is 12 amino acids. The CDR3 reads CATRLGGGTQYF. The CDR3, as DNA: TGTGCCACCAGATTGGGGGGGGGTACGCAGTATTTT.

The V gene is TRBV18, the J gene TRBJ2-1, with D perhaps matching TRBD1 or TRBD2 (5 bases each). This CDR3 contains 13 residues. V shed 5 bases and J shed 6 bases, with 11 bases lying between them. Germline assignment: CDR1 KGHSH and CDR2 LQKENI. CDR3 sequence (DNA): TGTGCCAGCTCAGCCCGTGGGGGCAATGAGCAGTTCTTC. It specifies CASSARGGNEQFF. Complete variable domain (other parts from reference TRBV18 and TRBJ2-1): NAGVMQNPRHLVRRRGQEARLRCSPMKGHSHVYWYRQLPEEGLKFMVYLQKENIIDESGMPKERFSAEFPKEGPSILRIQQVVRGDSAAYFCASSARGGNEQFFGPGTRLTVL.

The chain uses TRBV29-1 and TRBJ2-5, with 12 nucleotides matching TRBD2. Germline trimming cut 4 bases from V and 7 bases from J; bases unmatched to any gene: 7. Germline lookup yields CDR1 SQVTM and CDR2 ANQGSEA. This CDR3 contains 14 residues. The CDR3 nucleotides read TGCAGCGTTGGGTCTAGCGGGGGGGCTGGGACCCAGTACTTC. Protein: CSVGSSGGAGTQYF.

This clone was observed a single time. One end of the junction varies from germline; a read error may be responsible. The chain joins TRBV29-1 to TRBJ2-7, with TRBD1 matching over 10 bases. The CDR3 runs to 12 residues. Per the germline V gene, CDR1 is SQVTM and CDR2 is ANQGSEA. The DNA for the CDR3 is TGCAGCGTTGAAGATGTGAGGGACAGGGGTTTCTTC. Residues: CSVEDVRDRGFF.

V is TRBV11-2 and J is TRBJ2-1; 10 nucleotides align to TRBD1. CDR3 length equals 17 residues. The V segment lost 2 bases and the J segment 6 bases; nucleotides outside the gene matches: 10. Looked up from germline, CDR1 is SGHAT and CDR2 is FQNNGV. Here the CDR3 DNA reads TGTGCCAGCAGCTTAATAACGACAGGGGGCGTATTCAATGAGCAGTTCTTC. This translates into CASSLITTGGVFNEQFF.

This clone has more than one count but fewer than ten. J is TRBJ2-7 and V is TRBV7-2; 9 nucleotides line up with TRBD2. Per the germline V gene, CDR1 is SGHTA and CDR2 is FQGNSA. The CDR3 extends over 14 amino acids. V lost 5 bases, J lost 6 bases, and 8 bases stayed unmatched. The CDR3 DNA reads as TGTGCCAGCAGCACGTTTAGCGGGAGCGGCGAGCAGTACTTC. Protein: CASSTFSGSGEQYF.

This chain uses TRBV6-4 with TRBJ2-3; a weak D match, TRBD2 (6 bases). Germline-derived CDR1 and CDR2 are MRHNA and SNTAGT. V lost 8 bases and J lost 2, with 17 bases in between. The CDR3 length is 15 residues. Here the CDR3 DNA reads TGTGCCAGCGCCGGGACTCACGGCCCCACAGATACGCAGTATTTT. It is translated as CASAGTHGPTDTQYF.

The V call is TRBV27, the J call TRBJ2-2, with D unclear. The germline gives CDR1 MNHEY, CDR2 SMNVEV (reference sequence). The CDR3 is made up of 14 amino acids. Trimming left V 2 bases short and J 1 base short, with 5 bases between. The DNA for the CDR3 is TGTGCCAGCAGTTTAGCCAGGAACACCGGGGAGCTGTTTTTT. Encoded protein: CASSLARNTGELFF.